This T cell receptor (beta chain) was captured by sequencing in a study of T cell repertoires in cytomegalovirus infection. CDR3 length: 15 residues. V was pared by 0 bases and J by 7 bases, with 6 bases of the junction left unmatched. Germline lookup yields CDR1 MNHNY and CDR2 SVGAGI (reference sequence). TCRdb passed the reads through MiXCR, listing each CDR3 protein once. This sample yields some 700,000 distinct CDR3 sequences, of which 30% to 35% are seen a single time; 15% to 20% belongs to the top ten. About this clonotype: Its antigen is not known.

The source material was cultured PBMCs, sampled from culture after CMV antigen stimulation. The TCR originated in a human donor in good health (CMV status not recorded). Some clones in this sample may be carry-over from other donors' samples. V gene TRBV6-6 combines with J gene TRBJ2-5, with TRBD2 matching 9 bases. This CDR3 is CASSYSTGLAATQYF. Here the CDR3 DNA reads TGTGCCAGCAGTTACTCGACGGGACTAGCAGCGACCCAGTACTTC.